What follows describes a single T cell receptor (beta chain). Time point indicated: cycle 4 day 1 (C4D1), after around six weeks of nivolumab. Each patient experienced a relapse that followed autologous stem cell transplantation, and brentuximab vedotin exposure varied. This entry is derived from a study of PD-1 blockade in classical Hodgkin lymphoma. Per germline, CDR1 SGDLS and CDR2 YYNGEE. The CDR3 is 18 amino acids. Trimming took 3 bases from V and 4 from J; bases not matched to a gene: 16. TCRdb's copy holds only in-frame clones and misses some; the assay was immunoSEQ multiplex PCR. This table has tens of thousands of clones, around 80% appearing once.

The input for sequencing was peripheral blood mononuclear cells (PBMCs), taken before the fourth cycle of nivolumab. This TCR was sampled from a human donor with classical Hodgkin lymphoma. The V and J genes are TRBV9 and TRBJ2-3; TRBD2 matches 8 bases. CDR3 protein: CASSELPTGGRMADTQYF. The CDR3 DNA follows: TGTGCCAGCAGCGAGCTCCCTACGGGGGGGCGGATGGCAGATACGCAGTATTTT.